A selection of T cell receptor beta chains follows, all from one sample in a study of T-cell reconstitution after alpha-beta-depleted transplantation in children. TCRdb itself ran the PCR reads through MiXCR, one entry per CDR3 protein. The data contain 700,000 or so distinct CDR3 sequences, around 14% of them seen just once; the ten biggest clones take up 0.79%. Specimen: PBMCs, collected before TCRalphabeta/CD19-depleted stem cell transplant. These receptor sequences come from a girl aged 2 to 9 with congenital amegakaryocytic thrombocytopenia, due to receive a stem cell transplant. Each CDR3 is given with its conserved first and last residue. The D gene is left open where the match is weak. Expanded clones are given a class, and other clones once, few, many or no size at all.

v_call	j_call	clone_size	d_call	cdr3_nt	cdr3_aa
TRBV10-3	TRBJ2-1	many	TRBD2	TGTGCCATCAGAACTACCCCGGGACTAGCGGGAGAGGGGGACTACAATGAGCAGTTCTTC	CAIRTTPGLAGEGDYNEQFF
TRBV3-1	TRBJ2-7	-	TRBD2	TGTGCCAGCAGCCACTTTTTAGCGGGAGGGGATGAGCAGTACTTC	CASSHFLAGGDEQYF
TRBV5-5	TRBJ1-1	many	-	TGTGCCAGCAGCTTGGCCAAGATTTTGAACACTGAAGCTTTCTTT	CASSLAKILNTEAFF
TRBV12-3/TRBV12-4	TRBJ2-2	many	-	TGTGCCAGCAGTCCCCAGGGGGGCACCGGGGAGCTGTTTTTT	CASSPQGGTGELFF
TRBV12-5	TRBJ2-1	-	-	TGTTCCACCAGGGGCAATGAGCAGTTCTTC	CSTRGNEQFF
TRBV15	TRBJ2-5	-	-	TGTGCCACCAGCCTCGGAGTAGAGACCCAGTACTTC	CATSLGVETQYF
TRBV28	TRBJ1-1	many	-	TGTGCCAGCAGTTTCCCAGGCGCGAACACTGAAGCTTTCTTT	CASSFPGANTEAFF
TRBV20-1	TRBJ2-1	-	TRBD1	TGCTGTGCTAGAGGTGGGGGACAGGGGGATTTCAACAATGAGCAGTTCTTC	CCARGGGQGDFNNEQFF
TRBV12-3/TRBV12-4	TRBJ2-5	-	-	TGTGCCAGCAGTTTTTCCGGGGCAGCGGGAGAGACCCAGTACTTC	CASSFSGAAGETQYF
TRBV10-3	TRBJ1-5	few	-	TGTGCCATCAGTGAAGTTTCAGGGTTTCAGCCCCAGCATTTT	CAISEVSGFQPQHF
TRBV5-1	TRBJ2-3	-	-	TGCGTCAGCAATCCGGTCAGGGGCACAGATACGCAGTATTTT	CVSNPVRGTDTQYF
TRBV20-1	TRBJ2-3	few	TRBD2	TGCTGTGCTAGAGAGGTCCGGGCTAGCGGGAGATCAGATACGCAGTATTTT	CCAREVRASGRSDTQYF
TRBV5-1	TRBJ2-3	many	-	TGCGCCAGCAGCGCTTTGGGGCTGAGGGAGAGCACAGATACGCAGTATTTT	CASSALGLRESTDTQYF
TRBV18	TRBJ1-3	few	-	TGTGCCAGCTCACCACCGGACGCGGACACCATATATTTT	CASSPPDADTIYF
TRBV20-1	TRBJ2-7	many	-	TGCAGTGCTAGATCCCGTGGCTGGGACTACGAGCAGTACTTC	CSARSRGWDYEQYF
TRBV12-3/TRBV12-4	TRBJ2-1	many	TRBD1	TGTGCCAGCACCAACGGGGAACTTAGGACAGGCAGGGATGAGCAGTTCTTC	CASTNGELRTGRDEQFF
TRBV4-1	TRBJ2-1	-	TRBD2	TGCGCCAGCAGCCGCCCTGGGACTAGACCCTCCCATGAGCAGTTCTTC	CASSRPGTRPSHEQFF
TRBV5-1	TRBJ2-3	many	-	TGCGCCAGCAGCTGGCAGACCCCGCCAGATACGCAGTATTTT	CASSWQTPPDTQYF
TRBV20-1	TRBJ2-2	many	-	TGCAGTGCTAGGTCGGCATTCGGGGAGCTGTTTTTT	CSARSAFGELFF
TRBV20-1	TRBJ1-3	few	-	TGCAGTGCGCGCTCAGGGTATCCTGGAAACACCATATATTTT	CSARSGYPGNTIYF
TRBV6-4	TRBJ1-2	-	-	TGTGCCAGCAGTCTCCATAGAGAGGGGAACTATGGCTACCCCTTC	CASSLHREGNYGYPF
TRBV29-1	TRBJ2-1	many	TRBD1	TGCAGCGTCGAACCCCCGACAGGGGCCGATGAGCAGTTCTTC	CSVEPPTGADEQFF
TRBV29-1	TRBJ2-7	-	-	TGCAGCGTTCGAGAAGGGGACGAGCAGTACTTC	CSVREGDEQYF
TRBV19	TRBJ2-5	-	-	TGTGCCAGTAGCCTCAGCACCGGGTTCCAAGAGACCCAGTACTTC	CASSLSTGFQETQYF
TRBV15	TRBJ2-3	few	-	TGTGCCACCAGCGGTAGACTAGACACAGATACGCAGTATTTT	CATSGRLDTDTQYF
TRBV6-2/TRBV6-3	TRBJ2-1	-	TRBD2	TGTGCCAGCAGCCTCCCCAGACTAGCGGGGGTTTTCAATGAGCAGTTCTTC	CASSLPRLAGVFNEQFF
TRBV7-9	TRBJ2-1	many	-	TGTGCCAGCAGCTTAGGGGGGAGTCCCGGCAATGAGCAGTTCTTC	CASSLGGSPGNEQFF
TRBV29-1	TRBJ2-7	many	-	TGCAGCGTTGAAGCGGGAGCCGCCTACGAGCAGTACTTC	CSVEAGAAYEQYF
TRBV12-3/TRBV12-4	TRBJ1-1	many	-	TGTGCCAGCAGTCCCAGGCCGGTTGAAGCTTTCTTT	CASSPRPVEAFF
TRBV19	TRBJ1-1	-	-	TGTGCCAGTAGTATATTCAGAGACACTGAAGCTTTCTTT	CASSIFRDTEAFF
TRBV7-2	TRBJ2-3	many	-	TGTGCCAGCAGCTCGGCCCAGAGCACAGATACGCAGTATTTT	CASSSAQSTDTQYF
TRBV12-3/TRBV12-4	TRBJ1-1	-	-	TGTGCCAGCAGTTTTTTTTTGGGGGGGCTTGTGAACACTGAAGCTTTCTTT	CASSFFLGGLVNTEAFF
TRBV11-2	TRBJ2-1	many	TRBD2	TGTGCCAGCAGCCATCTAGCGGGAGAGATCCCCTACAATGAGCAGTTCTTC	CASSHLAGEIPYNEQFF
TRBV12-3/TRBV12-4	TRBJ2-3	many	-	TGTGCCAGCATCTCGACTAGTCTGGGCACAGATACGCAGTATTTT	CASISTSLGTDTQYF
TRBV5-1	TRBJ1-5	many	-	TGCGCCAGCAGCTTGTCCGGGAGTAGCAATCAGCCCCAGCATTTT	CASSLSGSSNQPQHF
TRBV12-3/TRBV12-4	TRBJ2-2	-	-	TGTGCCAGCAGGGACCCCGGGGAGCTGTTTTTT	CASRDPGELFF
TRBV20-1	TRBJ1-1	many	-	TGCAGCTTCAGGGGCGCGAACACTGAAGCTTTCTTT	CSFRGANTEAFF
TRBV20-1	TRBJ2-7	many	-	TGCAGTGCTAGAGATGGGGGGACGTCCTACGAGCAGTACTTC	CSARDGGTSYEQYF
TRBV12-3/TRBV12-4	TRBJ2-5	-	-	TGTGCCAGCAGTCCGAACGATTCTGGGGAGACCCAGTACTTC	CASSPNDSGETQYF
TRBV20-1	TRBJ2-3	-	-	TGCAGTGCTAGGACGCTCCGTCTAATCACAGATACGCAGTATTTT	CSARTLRLITDTQYF
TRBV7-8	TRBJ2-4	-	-	TGTGCCAGCAGATTAGATTTGGGAGCCAAAAACATTCAGTACTTC	CASRLDLGAKNIQYF
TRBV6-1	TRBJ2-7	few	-	TGTGCCAGCATTGAGCCACGGACCTACGAGCAGTACTTC	CASIEPRTYEQYF
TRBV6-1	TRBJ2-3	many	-	TGTGCCAGCAGCCCCCAGGGGCCTCGCCGGGCAGATACGCAGTATTTT	CASSPQGPRRADTQYF
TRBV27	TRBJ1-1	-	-	TGTGCCAGCAGTTTAGTACCTATTGGCGGGACTGAAGCTTTCTTT	CASSLVPIGGTEAFF
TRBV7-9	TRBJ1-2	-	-	TGTGCCAGCAGCGCTCCCTCCAATAACTATGGCTACACCTTC	CASSAPSNNYGYTF
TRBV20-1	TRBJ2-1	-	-	TGCAGTGCTAGAGATGCAGGGGCTACCTACAATGAGCAGTTCTTC	CSARDAGATYNEQFF
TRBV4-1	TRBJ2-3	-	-	TGCGCCAGCAGCCAAGAGGGCACGCCGGATACGCAGTATTTT	CASSQEGTPDTQYF
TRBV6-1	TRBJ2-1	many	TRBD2	TGTGCCAGCAGTGAACTAGCGGGCTCCTACAATGAGCAGTTCTTC	CASSELAGSYNEQFF
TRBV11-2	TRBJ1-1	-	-	TGTGCCAGCAGCGCAGTCACAGCCATGAACACTGAAGCTTTCTTT	CASSAVTAMNTEAFF
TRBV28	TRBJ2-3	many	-	TGTGCCAGCAGTCCTCACGACACCGCTCCCCGAGATACGCAGTATTTT	CASSPHDTAPRDTQYF
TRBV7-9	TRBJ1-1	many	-	TGTGCCAGCAGCTTACATTGGAACACTGAAGCTTTCTTT	CASSLHWNTEAFF
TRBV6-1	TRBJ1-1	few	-	TGTGCCAGCACTCCGGCGAGGGGCACTGAAGCTTTCTTT	CASTPARGTEAFF
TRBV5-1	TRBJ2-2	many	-	TGCGCCAGCAGCAGCGCTACGAACACCGGGGAGCTGTTTTTT	CASSSATNTGELFF
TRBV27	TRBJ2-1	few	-	TGTGCCAGCAGTTTAGGCCTGGACTATCTAGCCCACAATGAGCAGTTCTTC	CASSLGLDYLAHNEQFF
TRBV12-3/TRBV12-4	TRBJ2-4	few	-	TGTGCCAGCAGCCGGCCGAAAAACATTCAGTACTTC	CASSRPKNIQYF
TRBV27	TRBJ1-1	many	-	TGTGCCAGCAGTTTTGGTATGAACATTGAAGCTTTCTTT	CASSFGMNIEAFF
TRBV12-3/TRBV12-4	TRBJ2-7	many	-	TGTGCCAGCAGTCTTACAGGGTTCTACGAGCAGTACTTC	CASSLTGFYEQYF
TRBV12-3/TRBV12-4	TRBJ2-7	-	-	TGTGCCAGCAGCTCCCCGGCGGTTTACGACGAGCAGTACTTC	CASSSPAVYDEQYF
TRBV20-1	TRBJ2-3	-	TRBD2	TGCAGTGCCCGACTAGCGGGAATCGATACGCAGTATTTT	CSARLAGIDTQYF
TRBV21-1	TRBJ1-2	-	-	TGTGCCAGCAGCAAAGACACCCTGGGCTACACCTTC	CASSKDTLGYTF